The 27 T cell receptor beta chains given below trace back to one sample, sequenced in a study of human T cells and chemical hapten exposure. Using its own MiXCR run on the RACE reads, TCRdb lists one record per CDR3 protein. Among about 190,000 distinct CDR3 sequences listed, around 25% were seen once. Time point given: patch test 3, about 24 weeks after DPC sensitization. The treatment: therapeutic diphenylcyclopropenone sensitization with weekly scalp DPC. The sequences come from whole blood, collected in connection with sensitization to the hapten diphenylcyclopropenone (DPC). The receptors stem from a woman in her forties with alopecia areata. Some clones in this sample may be carry-over from other donors' samples.

The genes are TRBV5-6 and TRBJ2-4; D ambiguous. The CDR3 runs 14 residues. V gave up 2 bases and J gave up 0 bases, with 6 bases separating them. CDR1 is SGHDT and CDR2 is YYEEEE in the germline V gene. CDR3 in amino acids: CASSFILAKNIQYF. CDR3 sequence (DNA): TGTGCCAGCAGCTTTATTCTAGCCAAAAACATTCAGTACTTC.

This clonotype was seen repeatedly, ten times or more. The V and J genes are TRBV7-2 and TRBJ2-2; D remains ambiguous. This CDR3 is built from 16 residues. The germline V and J ends were trimmed by 5 bases and 6 bases, with 19 bases remaining between them. Germline V gene lookup returns CDR1 SGHTA and CDR2 FQGNSA. CDR3 bases: TGTGCCAGCAGCCCGAGCCCCAGGACCATTTCCGGGGAGCTGTTTTTT. Translating gives CASSPSPRTISGELFF.

The sample holds a few counts of this clonotype. This chain joins TRBV5-1 and TRBJ2-5; D uncertain. Trimming removed 1 base from V and 4 bases from J, with 8 bases in between. Germline CDR1 and CDR2: SGHRS and YFSETQ. The CDR3 sequence is 13 residues long. The CDR3 is CASSLMKPETQYF. The CDR3 DNA sequence: TGCGCCAGCAGCTTGATGAAGCCAGAGACCCAGTACTTC.

The rearrangement links TRBV4-2 to TRBJ2-1; D possibly corresponds to TRBD2 (6 bases). Trimming cost V 4 bases and J 3 bases, with 13 bases left between them. The CDR3 loop spans 15 amino acids. Per germline, CDR1 LGHNA and CDR2 YNFKEQ. The CDR3 sequence: CASSPRESDYNEQFF. The CDR3 DNA sequence: TGTGCCAGCAGCCCCCGGGAGTCAGACTACAATGAGCAGTTCTTC.

This clonotype came up a few times. The chain combines TRBV29-1 with TRBJ2-1; TRBD2 matches 11 bases. This CDR3 contains 16 residues. Germline loops: CDR1 SQVTM, CDR2 ANQGSEA. The junction had 17 bases not matched to a gene; V was cut back by 6 bases and J by 10 bases. The DNA for the CDR3 is TGCAGCGTCGCTAGGGTAGCGGGAGGGCGGACTTGGGAGCAGTTCTTC. Protein sequence: CSVARVAGGRTWEQFF.

The chain combines TRBV29-1 with TRBJ2-1; D gene unclear. V lost 3 bases to trimming and J lost 8 bases, with 5 bases between them. The V gene's germline CDR1 is SQVTM and CDR2 ANQGSEA. CDR3 length: 10 amino acids. CDR3: CSVESYEQFF. DNA of the CDR3: TGCAGCGTTGAGAGCTATGAGCAGTTCTTC.

The V and J genes are TRBV6-5 and TRBJ1-5; D remains unclear. Trimming took off 5 bases at V and 9 bases at J, with 14 bases between the two ends. This CDR3 is 13 amino acids long. Looked up from germline, CDR1 is MNHEY and CDR2 is SVGAGI. CDR3 DNA: TGTGCCAGCAGTCCGCAAGATTTTGGGCCCCAGCATTTT. Its protein is CASSPQDFGPQHF.

The V and J genes are TRBV20-1 and TRBJ2-5; D is perhaps TRBD1 or TRBD2 (5 bases each). V shed 7 bases and J shed 10 bases, with 16 bases lying between them. Looked up from germline, CDR1 is DFQATT and CDR2 is SNEGSKA (reference sequence). This CDR3 comprises 11 residues. CDR3 in DNA: TGCAGTGTAAACGGGGCAAGTGACCAGTACTTC. Its protein is CSVNGASDQYF.

The chain carries TRBV3-1 and TRBJ2-1; TRBD2 agrees at 10 bases. CDR1 and CDR2 (germline): LGHDT, YNNKEL (reference sequence). This CDR3 spans 17 amino acids. V lost 1 base to trimming and J lost 6 bases; unmatched junction nucleotides: 9. The CDR3 protein is CASSQAARSGRGNEQFF. DNA of the CDR3: TGTGCCAGCAGCCAAGCCGCGCGAAGCGGGAGGGGCAATGAGCAGTTCTTC.

This chain connects TRBV7-8 to TRBJ2-1; 8 bases agree with TRBD2. The CDR3 sequence is 15 residues long. The germline V gene encodes CDR1 SGHVS and CDR2 FQNEAQ. V was pared by 7 bases and J by 5 bases, with 10 bases of the junction left unmatched. The CDR3 nucleotides are TGTGCCAGCACCGATCTACAAGCGGGAGACAATGAGCAGTTCTTC. This encodes CASTDLQAGDNEQFF.

This clonotype has at least ten counts. The chain has TRBV29-1 and TRBJ1-2; perhaps TRBD1 as D (5 bases). Germline CDR1 reads SQVTM; CDR2 reads ANQGSEA. V was cut by 0 bases and J by 1 base, with 12 bases left in between. The CDR3 covers 15 residues. CDR3 region: CSVEDRGEFNYGYTF. The CDR3 nucleotides read TGCAGCGTTGAAGATCGGGGGGAGTTTAACTATGGCTACACCTTC. Variable domain in full (rest from reference TRBV29-1 and TRBJ1-2): SAVISQKPSRDICQRGTSLTIQCQVDSQVTMMFWYRQQPGQSLTLIATANQGSEATYESGFVIDKFPISRPNLTFSTLTVSNMSPEDSSIYLCSVEDRGEFNYGYTFGSGTRLTVV.

This chain uses TRBV6-2 or TRBV6-3 with TRBJ2-3; no definite D call. CDR1 is MNHEY and CDR2 is SVGEGT in the germline V gene. V lost 0 bases and J lost 2, with 12 bases in between. The CDR3 covers 16 residues. CDR3 residues: CASSYSRRDATDTQYF. CDR3 bases: TGTGCCAGCAGTTACTCGAGGCGAGATGCCACAGATACGCAGTATTTT.

This clonotype has just a few counts. This chain uses TRBV6-2 or TRBV6-3 with TRBJ1-2; weak D call: TRBD1 (6 bases). This CDR3 comprises 14 residues. Per the germline V gene, CDR1 is MNHEY and CDR2 is SVGEGT. Trimming removed 4 bases from V and 4 bases from J, with 13 bases in between. Here the CDR3 reads CASSFWTDAYGYTF. Written as DNA, the CDR3 is TGTGCCAGCAGTTTCTGGACAGACGCCTATGGCTACACCTTC.

The chain couples TRBV10-3 to TRBJ2-1; 8 nucleotides align to TRBD2. J lost 5 bases, V lost 4 bases, and 10 bases had no gene match. The CDR3 has 16 amino acids. The germline V gene has CDR1 ENHRY and CDR2 SYGVKD. CDR3 loop: CAISVAGTNLNNEQFF. The CDR3 nucleotides read TGTGCCATCAGTGTAGCGGGGACAAACCTAAACAATGAGCAGTTCTTC.

This clonotype has just a few counts. The chain carries TRBV29-1 and TRBJ2-1; 7 nucleotides line up with TRBD2. V lost 4 bases to trimming and J lost 7 bases; unmatched junction nucleotides: 19. Germline lookup yields CDR1 SQVTM and CDR2 ANQGSEA. The CDR3 runs to 17 residues. This chain's CDR3 is CSVGGPEGEPGRNEQFF. The CDR3 nucleotides are TGCAGCGTTGGGGGCCCTGAAGGAGAGCCCGGGAGGAATGAGCAGTTCTTC.

This clonotype was found a few times. The chain joins TRBV4-3 to TRBJ1-1; D is ambiguous. The germline V gene encodes CDR1 LGHNA and CDR2 YSLEER. The CDR3 has 14 amino acids. V shed 1 base and J shed 5 bases, with 11 bases lying between them. Written as DNA, the CDR3 is TGCGCCAGCAGCCAAGGCGACGGCCTAACTGAAGCTTTCTTT. This gives the protein CASSQGDGLTEAFF.

In its sample, this clonotype was seen a few times. The CDR3 nucleotides read TGCAGCGTTGGGGGGCGCCTCATAGAGCAGTTCTTC. Translated, it gives CSVGGRLIEQFF. The chain employs TRBV29-1 and TRBJ2-1; TRBD1 might be the D (6 bases). Germline V lookup: CDR1 SQVTM, CDR2 ANQGSEA. Trimming pared 4 bases from V and 10 bases from J, leaving 14 bases between. The CDR3 consists of 12 residues.

V usage is TRBV29-1 and J usage is TRBJ2-3, with D perhaps TRBD1 or TRBD2 (5 bases each). Trimming took 3 bases from V and 8 from J, leaving 12 bases between them. The CDR3 runs to 12 residues. Germline CDR1 reads SQVTM; CDR2 reads ANQGSEA. The CDR3 DNA is TGCAGCGTTGACAGGGTTGGAGGTACGCAGTATTTT. This sequence encodes CSVDRVGGTQYF.

This chain connects TRBV30 to TRBJ2-7; the D gene is possibly TRBD1 (6 bases). CDR1 is GTSNPN, CDR2 SVGIG, per germline (reference sequence). V shed 4 bases and J shed 6 bases, with 16 bases lying between them. The CDR3 is made up of 13 amino acids. CDR3 nucleotide sequence: TGTGCCTGGAACAGGGCTTCCTCGCGCGAGCAGTACTTC. Translation: CAWNRASSREQYF.

This clonotype has only a few counts. The chain couples TRBV29-1 to TRBJ1-5; the D gene is possibly TRBD1 (6 bases). CDR1 is SQVTM, CDR2 ANQGSEA, per germline. V lost 4 bases and J 3 bases, leaving 13 bases between the germline ends. The CDR3 has 14 residues. The CDR3 sequence is CSVAYGQLNQPQHF. The DNA for the CDR3 is TGCAGCGTTGCCTATGGACAGCTCAATCAGCCCCAGCATTTT. The full variable domain, with the rest looked up from reference TRBV29-1 and TRBJ1-5, is SAVISQKPSRDICQRGTSLTIQCQVDSQVTMMFWYRQQPGQSLTLIATANQGSEATYESGFVIDKFPISRPNLTFSTLTVSNMSPEDSSIYLCSVAYGQLNQPQHFGDGTRLSIL.

The chain recombines TRBV7-9 with TRBJ2-3; D perhaps matches TRBD1 (5 bases). Deletions cut 3 bases from V and 4 bases from J, with 8 bases between. This CDR3 region has 13 residues. Germline assignment: CDR1 SEHNR and CDR2 FQNEAQ (reference sequence). CDR3 nucleotide sequence: TGTGCCAGCAGCTTCCAGGGTCCAGATACGCAGTATTTT. Protein: CASSFQGPDTQYF. Full variable domain (rest looked up from reference TRBV7-9 and TRBJ2-3): DTGVSQNPRHKITKRGQNVTFRCDPISEHNRLYWYRQTLGQGPEFLTYFQNEAQLEKSRLLSDRFSAERPKGSFSTLEIQRTEQGDSAMYLCASSFQGPDTQYFGPGTRLTVL.

This clonotype was recorded once. V usage is TRBV20-1 and J usage is TRBJ2-6; D not certain. Germline V gives CDR1 DFQATT, CDR2 SNEGSKA (reference sequence). The CDR3 consists of 13 residues. V gave up 4 bases and J gave up 2 bases, with 6 bases separating them. In DNA form, the CDR3 reads TGCAGTGCTATTGGGACTGGGGCCAACGTCCTGACTTTC. Translating it yields CSAIGTGANVLTF.

This clonotype was detected only a few times. The chain uses TRBV20-1 and TRBJ1-1, with no clear D. The length of the CDR3 is 16 residues. Trimming stripped 4 bases from V and 1 base from J, with 19 bases between. CDR1 is DFQATT, CDR2 SNEGSKA, per germline (reference sequence). The CDR3 sequence: CSATGSPEGRNTEAFF. CDR3 coding DNA: TGCAGTGCTACCGGGAGCCCAGAAGGTCGGAACACTGAAGCTTTCTTT.

V usage is TRBV7-2 and J usage is TRBJ2-1; 12 positions agree with TRBD2. V trimming: 9 bases; J trimming: 6 bases; junction bases outside the gene matches: 3. The CDR3 is made up of 13 amino acids. Germline V gene sequence: CDR1 SGHTA, CDR2 FQGNSA. The CDR3 is CASGLAGPNEQFF. As DNA, the CDR3 is TGTGCCAGTGGACTAGCGGGGCCCAATGAGCAGTTCTTC.

The chain is built from TRBV7-2 and TRBJ2-7, with D uncertain. The V gene's germline CDR1 is SGHTA and CDR2 FQGNSA. V lost 5 bases and J lost 1, with 15 bases in between. The CDR3 covers 15 residues. This CDR3 is CASSTQSLPSYEQYF. As DNA, the CDR3 is TGTGCCAGCAGCACACAATCCCTCCCTTCCTACGAGCAGTACTTC.

The chain couples TRBV7-9 to TRBJ1-1; no definite D call. With 1 base removed from V and 7 bases from J, the gap between germline ends came to 4 bases. CDR3 length: 11 amino acids. Germline lookup yields CDR1 SEHNR and CDR2 FQNEAQ (reference sequence). In DNA, the CDR3 is TGTGCCAGCAGCTTAGGGAATGAAGCTTTCTTT. Translating gives CASSLGNEAFF.

V usage is TRBV7-2 and J usage is TRBJ2-2; D is undetermined. This CDR3 contains 13 residues. Trimming took off 1 base at V and 3 bases at J, with 3 bases between the two ends. In germline, CDR1 is SGHTA, CDR2 FQGNSA. CDR3 DNA sequence: TGTGCCAGCAGCTTAGGGTACACCGGGGAGCTGTTTTTT. This translates into CASSLGYTGELFF.